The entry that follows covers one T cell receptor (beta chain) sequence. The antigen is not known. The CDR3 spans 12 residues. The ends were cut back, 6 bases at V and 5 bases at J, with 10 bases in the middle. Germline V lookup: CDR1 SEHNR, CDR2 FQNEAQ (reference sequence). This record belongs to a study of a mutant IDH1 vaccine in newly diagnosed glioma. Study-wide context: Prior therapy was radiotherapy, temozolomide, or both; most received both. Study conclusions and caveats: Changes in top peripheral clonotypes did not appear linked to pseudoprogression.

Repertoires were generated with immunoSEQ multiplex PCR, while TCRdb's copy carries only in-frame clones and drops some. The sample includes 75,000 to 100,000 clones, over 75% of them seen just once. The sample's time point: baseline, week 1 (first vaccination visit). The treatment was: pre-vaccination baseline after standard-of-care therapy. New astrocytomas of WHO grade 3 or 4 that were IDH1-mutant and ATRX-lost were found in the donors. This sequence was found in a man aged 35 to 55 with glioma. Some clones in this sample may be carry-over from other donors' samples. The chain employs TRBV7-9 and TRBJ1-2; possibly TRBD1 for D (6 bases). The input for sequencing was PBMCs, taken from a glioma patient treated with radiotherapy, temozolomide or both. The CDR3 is CASRFGQYGYTF. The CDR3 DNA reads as TGTGCCAGCAGGTTCGGACAGTATGGCTACACCTTC.